This is a list of T cell receptor beta chains from one sample in a study of T cells in Graves' hyperthyroidism and ophthalmopathy. TCRdb processed the multiplex PCR reads anew with MiXCR; each CDR3 protein has one entry. This sample yields 500,000 to 600,000 distinct CDR3 sequences, of which around 46% are seen a single time; over 15% belongs to the top ten. What was sequenced was peripheral blood or thyroid tissue (not recorded which). These receptors originate from an adult woman with Graves' disease, either hyperthyroidism or ophthalmopathy (not recorded which). The CDR3 runs from the conserved cysteine through the conserved F or W. The D gene is left open where the match is weak. Where a row states a size, it is once, few, many or the class of an expanded clone; other rows omit it.

j_call,d_call,v_call,cdr3_length,clone_size,cdr3_nt,cdr3_aa
TRBJ2-2,-,TRBV7-2,15,few,TGTGCCAGCAGCCCCCTTCTTGCGAACACCGGGGAGCTGTTTTTT,CASSPLLANTGELFF
TRBJ1-5,-,TRBV24-1,15,many,TGTGCCACCAGTGAAACAGGGAGACCGAATCAGCCCCAGCATTTT,CATSETGRPNQPQHF
TRBJ2-5,-,TRBV20-1,16,-,TGCAGTGCCAGCAGCCGCCCGGCGGGAATCCAAGAGACCCAGTACTTC,CSASSRPAGIQETQYF
TRBJ1-1,-,TRBV7-9,17,-,TGTGCCAGCAGCTTAGGTTGGCAGGGGAGGAAGAACACTGAAGCTTTCTTT,CASSLGWQGRKNTEAFF
TRBJ1-5,-,TRBV11-2,17,-,TGTACCAGCAGCTTAACCGGGAGGGTGGGGGAAGGTCGGCCCCAGCATTTT,CTSSLTGRVGEGRPQHF
TRBJ1-2,-,TRBV15,13,-,TGTGCCACCAGCCCCCAAGTTAACTATGGCTACACCTTC,CATSPQVNYGYTF
TRBJ2-5,TRBD1,TRBV19,15,-,TGTGCCAGTAGTGTGGACAGGGAAGGGGAAGAGACCCAGTACTTC,CASSVDREGEETQYF
TRBJ1-4,-,TRBV20-1,12,few,TGCAGTGCTATGCCACGAAATGAAAAACTGTTTTTT,CSAMPRNEKLFF
TRBJ2-4,-,TRBV7-9,17,-,TGTGCCGGGGGACTCCTCGGCACAGTCAAAAGGGGTAACATTCAGTACTTC,CAGGLLGTVKRGNIQYF
TRBJ2-7,-,TRBV30,19,few,TGTGCCTGGAGTGTCCCTAGAGGTGAGAGGGCCGCGTCTTTACACGAGCAGTACTTC,CAWSVPRGERAASLHEQYF
TRBJ1-2,-,TRBV29-1,15,few,TGCAGCGTTGAACCCATGGGGGACCGACGTCATGGCTACACCTTC,CSVEPMGDRRHGYTF
TRBJ1-6,-,TRBV5-1,17,-,TGTGCCAGCCGGACGTCTCGGACAGACGCCTATAATTCACCCCTCCACTTT,CASRTSRTDAYNSPLHF
TRBJ1-1,-,TRBV2,11,-,TGTGCCAGCAGTCAGCCCGTGGGGGCTTTCTTT,CASSQPVGAFF
TRBJ2-7,TRBD1,TRBV6-5,14,-,TGTGCCAGCAGGCGGACAGGGGGCAACTACGAGCAGTACTTC,CASRRTGGNYEQYF
TRBJ2-7,-,TRBV29-1,12,few,TGCAGCGTTGGCGGCTCATCCTACGAGCAGTACTTC,CSVGGSSYEQYF
TRBJ1-1,-,TRBV28,17,few,TGTGCCAGCACCCCCGGGCTAGGGCAGGGGACGAACACTGAAGCTTTCTTT,CASTPGLGQGTNTEAFF
TRBJ2-2,-,TRBV20-1,14,many,TGCAGTGCTAGTTGGGGAGAGGGCACCGGGGAGCTGTTTTTT,CSASWGEGTGELFF
TRBJ1-1,TRBD1,TRBV7-2,13,-,TGTGCCAGCACCCAGGACAGGGGCACTGAAGCTTTCTTT,CASTQDRGTEAFF
TRBJ1-5,-,TRBV6-5,15,many,TGTGCCAGCAGTTACTCGATCGACAACAATCAGCCCCAGCATTTT,CASSYSIDNNQPQHF
TRBJ1-5,-,TRBV7-8,15,few,TGTGCCAGCAGCCTACAGGGTATCAGCAATCAGCCCCAGCATTTT,CASSLQGISNQPQHF
TRBJ1-5,TRBD1,TRBV24-1,14,-,TGTGCCACCAGTGAGGGGACAGCGGGTCAGCCCCAGCATTTT,CATSEGTAGQPQHF
TRBJ2-7,TRBD2,TRBV20-1,14,many,TGCAGTGCTCCCCCCCTAGCGGGAGCCTACGAGCAGTACTTC,CSAPPLAGAYEQYF
TRBJ1-1,-,TRBV7-8,14,-,TGTGCCAGCAGCTTACTAGACACGCCCTTGTGGGCTTTCTTT,CASSLLDTPLWAFF
TRBJ1-1,-,TRBV5-1,14,-,TGCGCCAGCAGCTTGGGGTTCATGAACACTGAAGCTTTCTTT,CASSLGFMNTEAFF
TRBJ2-7,-,TRBV12-3/TRBV12-4,15,many,TGTGCCAGCAGTTCCCCCGGCTCCTACTCCTACGAGCAGTACTTC,CASSSPGSYSYEQYF
TRBJ2-7,-,TRBV5-1,12,-,TGCGCCAGCAGCTTCGGCAGCTACGAGCGGTACTTC,CASSFGSYERYF
TRBJ1-5,TRBD1,TRBV28,15,-,TGTGCCAGCAGTTCCCGGGACAGCTTGAATCAGCCCCAGCATTTT,CASSSRDSLNQPQHF
TRBJ2-7,-,TRBV7-9,14,many,TGTGCCAGCAGCCTGATGGGGGCAGTCTACGAGCAGTACTTC,CASSLMGAVYEQYF
TRBJ1-4,-,TRBV2,12,-,TGTGCCAGCAATGAGGGTGGTGAAAGACTGTTTTTT,CASNEGGERLFF
TRBJ1-1,-,TRBV9,12,few,TGTGCTTCTAGCGGGTTGAACACTGAAGCTTTCTTT,CASSGLNTEAFF
TRBJ1-1,-,TRBV6-5,14,-,TGTGCCAGCAGTTATGGGACACGGAACACTGAAGCTTTCTTT,CASSYGTRNTEAFF
TRBJ1-6,TRBD1,TRBV2,14,few,TGTGCCAGCAGTGCTCGACAGGGAGGTTCACCCCTCCACTTT,CASSARQGGSPLHF
TRBJ2-7,TRBD2,TRBV5-4,15,once,TGTGCCAGCAGCTTGGGGACGTCCGGGGGGTACGAGCAGTACTTC,CASSLGTSGGYEQYF
TRBJ1-2,-,TRBV20-1,11,few,TGCAGTGCCCCGGGACCCTATGGCTACACCTTC,CSAPGPYGYTF
TRBJ2-7,TRBD1,TRBV29-1,13,few,TGCAGCGTTACGGGACAGTTATCCTACGAGCAGTACTTC,CSVTGQLSYEQYF
TRBJ1-5,-,TRBV7-8,15,-,TGTGCCAGCAGCGTAGCCCCTGGAGTGGACCAGCCCCAGCATTTT,CASSVAPGVDQPQHF
TRBJ1-5,-,TRBV7-9,16,-,TGTGCCAGCAGCTTCGCAGGGGCACTTAGCAATCAGCCCCAGCATTTT,CASSFAGALSNQPQHF
TRBJ1-4,-,TRBV5-1,19,-,TGCGCCAGCAGCTTGGGGCCCCCGGGGGAGACGGTGCGAAATGAAAAACTGTTTTTT,CASSLGPPGETVRNEKLFF
TRBJ1-4,TRBD1,TRBV6-5,14,many,TGTGCCAGCAGTCGGACAGGGAGAAATGAAAAACTGTTTTTT,CASSRTGRNEKLFF
TRBJ2-5,-,TRBV9,14,-,TGTGCCAGCAGCGACAGGGTAGAAGGAGAGACCCAGTACTTC,CASSDRVEGETQYF